This T cell receptor (beta chain) was captured in a study of T-cell memory formation after mild COVID-19. Study-wide background: Clustering of TCRs was largely donor specific. Study observations and caveats: Clones that contracted clustered mainly in CM and EM if CD4+ and in EMRA if CD8+. Clones that contracted from day 15 to 85 had balanced CD4/CD8; later expanders were CD4+ biased.

Looked up from germline, CDR1 is MNHEY and CDR2 is SVGAGI. This CDR3 is built from 13 residues. The V and J ends lost 2 bases and 7 bases respectively, with 9 bases between them. TCRdb processed the 5' RACE reads anew with MiXCR; each CDR3 protein has one entry. In the table there are 250,000 to 300,000 distinct CDR3 sequences, approximately 8% of which are singletons. In this sample, this clonotype turned up a few times. Its target is unknown. Sequencing was done on a sample of PBMCs or a T cell subset sorted from them (not recorded which). V gene TRBV6-5 combines with J gene TRBJ2-1; possibly TRBD2 for D (5 bases). The sequence derives from a man younger than 35 who had mild COVID-19 (a few samples of this study predate the infection). Cell type and time point are not known. CDR3 loop: CASSYGAENEQFF. For the CDR3, the DNA is TGTGCCAGCAGTTACGGAGCGGAAAATGAGCAGTTCTTC.